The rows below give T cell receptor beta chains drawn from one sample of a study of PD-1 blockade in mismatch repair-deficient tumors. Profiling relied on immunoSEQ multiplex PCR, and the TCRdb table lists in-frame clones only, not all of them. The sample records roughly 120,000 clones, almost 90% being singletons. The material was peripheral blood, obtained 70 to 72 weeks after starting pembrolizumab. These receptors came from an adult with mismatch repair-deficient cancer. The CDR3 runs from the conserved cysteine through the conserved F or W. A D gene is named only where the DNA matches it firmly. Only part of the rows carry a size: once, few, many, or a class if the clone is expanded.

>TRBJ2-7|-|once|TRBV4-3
TGCGCCAGCAGCCCGACAGGCTTCCTCTACGAGCAGTACTTC
CASSPTGFLYEQYF
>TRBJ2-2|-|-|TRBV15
TGTGCCACCAGCAGGGGCCGAGAGGGGCGAAGCGGGGAGCTGTTTTTT
CATSRGREGRSGELFF
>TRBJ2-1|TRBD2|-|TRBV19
TGTGCCAGTACACCTGGGGCTAGCGGGACCAATGAGCAGTTCTTC
CASTPGASGTNEQFF
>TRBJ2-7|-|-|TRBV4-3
TGCGCCAGCAGTCAGGGGATCGAGCGGTACGAGCAGTACTTC
CASSQGIERYEQYF
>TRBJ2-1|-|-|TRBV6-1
TGTGCCAGCAGTGCGAATAGGGAGCAGTTCTTC
CASSANREQFF
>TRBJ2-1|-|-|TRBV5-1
TGCGCCAGCAGCTCTTACAATGAGCAGTTCTTC
CASSSYNEQFF
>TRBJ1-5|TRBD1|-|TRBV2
TGTGCCAGCAGGGGGACAGGGAGGAATCAGCCCCAGCATTTT
CASRGTGRNQPQHF
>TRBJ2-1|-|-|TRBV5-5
TGTGCCAGCAGCTTGGCGTGGGGTTACAATGAGCAGTTCTTC
CASSLAWGYNEQFF
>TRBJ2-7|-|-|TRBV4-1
TGCGCCAGCAGCGGTTTCAGGTCCTACGAGCAGTACTTC
CASSGFRSYEQYF
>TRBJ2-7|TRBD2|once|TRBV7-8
TGTGCCAGCAGCTTGGGACTAGCGACTAGCTCCTACGAGCAGTACTTC
CASSLGLATSSYEQYF
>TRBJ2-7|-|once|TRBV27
TGTGCCAGCAGTTTATCCCACGGGGAGATGGACTACGAGCAGTACTTC
CASSLSHGEMDYEQYF
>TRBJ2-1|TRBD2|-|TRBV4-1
TGCGCCAGCAGCAGGTATAGCGGGAGGGGCCTGATGGATGAGCAGTTCTTC
CASSRYSGRGLMDEQFF
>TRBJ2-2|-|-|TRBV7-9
TGTGCCAGCAGCTTAGGGGATCCTAGAAGAGGGGAGCTGTTTTTT
CASSLGDPRRGELFF
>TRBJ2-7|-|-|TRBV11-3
TGTGCCAGCAGCCCCCACCTGGGGTACGAGCAGTACTTC
CASSPHLGYEQYF
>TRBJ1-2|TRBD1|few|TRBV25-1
TGTGCCAGCAGTGGAGGGGGCTTAGGTGGCTACACCTTC
CASSGGGLGGYTF
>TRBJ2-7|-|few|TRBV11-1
TGTGCCAGCAGCTTAGTAAGGCGGGACACGTCCTACGAGCAGTACTTC
CASSLVRRDTSYEQYF
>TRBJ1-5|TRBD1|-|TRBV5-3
TGTGCCAGAAGCTGGGACAGGGGGCTCGATCAGCCCCAGCATTTT
CARSWDRGLDQPQHF
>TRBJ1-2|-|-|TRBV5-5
TGTGCCAGCAGCTCCCCCGACGGCGGCTACACCTTC
CASSSPDGGYTF
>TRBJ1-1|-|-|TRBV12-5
TGTGCTAGTGGTTTGGTGCCAGGTCAGGCTGAAGCTTTCTTT
CASGLVPGQAEAFF
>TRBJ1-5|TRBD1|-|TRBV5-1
TGCGCCAGCAGCCCCGGGGACAGTAGCAATCAGCCCCAGCATTTT
CASSPGDSSNQPQHF
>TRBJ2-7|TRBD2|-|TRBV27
TGTGCCAGCAGTTCCCTCGCCCCCAGCGGGAGGGGCTACGAGCAGTACTTC
CASSSLAPSGRGYEQYF
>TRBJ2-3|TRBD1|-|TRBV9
TGTGCCAGCAGCGTGACAGGGGTACCCTTGGATACGCAGTATTTT
CASSVTGVPLDTQYF
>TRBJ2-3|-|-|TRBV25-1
TGTGCCAGCACCCCCCAAAGTACAGATACGCAGTATTTT
CASTPQSTDTQYF
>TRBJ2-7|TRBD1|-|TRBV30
TGTGCCTGGAGTCCTTGGACAGGAAACTACGAGCAGTACTTC
CAWSPWTGNYEQYF
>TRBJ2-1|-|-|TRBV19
TGTGCCAGTAGTATCCAAAAAGTAGGGGAGCAGTTCTTC
CASSIQKVGEQFF
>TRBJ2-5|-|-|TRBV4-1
TGCGCCAGCAGCCAAAAAGGCACAGGGAGGATCCAAGAGACCCAGTACTTC
CASSQKGTGRIQETQYF
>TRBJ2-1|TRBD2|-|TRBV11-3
TGTGCCAGCAGCTTAGGGCCCGCCTCGGGACTAGCGTACAATGAGCAGTTCTTC
CASSLGPASGLAYNEQFF
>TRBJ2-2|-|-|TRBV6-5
TGTGCCAGCAGTGGGGTAATGGGCGGGGAGCTGTTTTTT
CASSGVMGGELFF
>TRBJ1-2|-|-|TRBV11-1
TGTGCCAGCACCCGACTAAGGGGGGACTATGGCTACACCTTC
CASTRLRGDYGYTF
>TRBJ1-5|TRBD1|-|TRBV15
TGTGCCACCAGCAGTCGCCGGACAGGGCTCAATCAGCCCCAGCATTTT
CATSSRRTGLNQPQHF
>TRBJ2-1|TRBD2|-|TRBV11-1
TGTGCCAGCAGCTTAGGGCGGGAGGGATCCGATGAGCAGTTCTTC
CASSLGREGSDEQFF
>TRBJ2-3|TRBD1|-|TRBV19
TGTGCCAGTAGTACAAGGACAGGCTCAACGTCAGATACGCAGTATTTT
CASSTRTGSTSDTQYF
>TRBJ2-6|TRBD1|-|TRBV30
TGTGCCTGGAGTGTACAGGGGGGCGCGGACGGGGCCAACGTCCTGACTTTC
CAWSVQGGADGANVLTF
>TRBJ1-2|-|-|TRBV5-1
TGCGCCAGCAGCTTGGGTTTGGGGGGCGCTGAGTATGGCTACACCTTC
CASSLGLGGAEYGYTF
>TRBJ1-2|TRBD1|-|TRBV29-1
TGCAGCGTTGGACAGGGGATTAGGAACTATGGCTACACCTTC
CSVGQGIRNYGYTF
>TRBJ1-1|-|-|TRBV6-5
TGTGCCAGCAGACCAAATGGGGTAACTGAAGCTTTCTTT
CASRPNGVTEAFF
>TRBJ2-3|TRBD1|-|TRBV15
TGTGCCACCAGCAGGGACAGGGGACTCACAGATACGCAGTATTTT
CATSRDRGLTDTQYF
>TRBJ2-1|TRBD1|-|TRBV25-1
TGTGCCAGCAGTGGGGACAGGGGTAGGAATGAGCAGTTCTTC
CASSGDRGRNEQFF
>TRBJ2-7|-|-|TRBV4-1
TGCGCCAGCAGCCAAGGTGGGGGGATCTCCTACGAGCAGTACTTC
CASSQGGGISYEQYF
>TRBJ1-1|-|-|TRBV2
TGTGCCAGAAAAGTTACCGGGCTCCGGGAGAACACTGAAGCTTTCTTT
CARKVTGLRENTEAFF
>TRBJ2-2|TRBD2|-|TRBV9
TGTGCCAGCACGGGCGGGAGCCCCACCGGGGAGCTGTTTTTT
CASTGGSPTGELFF
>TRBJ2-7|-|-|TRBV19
TGTGCCAGTAGTCCCCGGGACCTCCTATCCTACGAGCAGTACTTC
CASSPRDLLSYEQYF
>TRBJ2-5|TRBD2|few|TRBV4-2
TGTGCCAGCAGCCAAGATGGGCTAGCGGGAGCCGAGACCCAGTACTTC
CASSQDGLAGAETQYF
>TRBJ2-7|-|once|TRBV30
TGTGCCTGGGCTCCTCGTTACGATCCCCCCTACGAGCAGTACTTC
CAWAPRYDPPYEQYF
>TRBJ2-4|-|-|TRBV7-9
TGTGCCAGCAGCTTAGGTATCGTGGAGATCAAAAACATTCAGTACTTC
CASSLGIVEIKNIQYF
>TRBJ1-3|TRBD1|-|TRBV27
TGTGCCAGCAGCTCAGAACCCTCGGACAGGCCCTCTGGAAACACCATATATTTT
CASSSEPSDRPSGNTIYF
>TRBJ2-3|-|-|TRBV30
TGTGCCTGGAGTCCAGGGATAAGCACAGATACGCAGTATTTT
CAWSPGISTDTQYF
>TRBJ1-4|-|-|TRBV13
TGTGCCAGCAGCAACCGGGGGTTCATTAATGAAAAACTGTTTTTT
CASSNRGFINEKLFF
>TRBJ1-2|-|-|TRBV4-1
TGCGCCAGCAGCCCTTACCCGGGTGCAGCGGATGGCTACACCTTC
CASSPYPGAADGYTF
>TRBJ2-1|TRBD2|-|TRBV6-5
TGTGCCAGCAGTTACGTAGAGAGCGGGAATAATGAGCAGTTCTTC
CASSYVESGNNEQFF
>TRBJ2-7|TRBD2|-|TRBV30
TGTGCCTGGAGGGGTCTAGCGGGCTCCCCCTACGAGCAGTACTTC
CAWRGLAGSPYEQYF